This T cell receptor (beta chain) was sequenced in a study of blood T cell repertoires in COVID-19. Study-level background: Acute and convalescent COVID-19 samples came from the United States, Italy and Spain.

Recruitment covered about two dozen US areas and drew participants whose ages spanned roughly 18 to 100 years. Cohort 3 recovered donors had two negative PCRs, clearance, or symptom resolution. The CDR3 is 13 amino acids. From germline, CDR1 is SQVTM and CDR2 ANQGSEA. With V trimmed by 8 bases and J by 3 bases, 9 bases remained unmatched. Per the authors' pipeline: The authors estimated nucleated cell counts from reference gene primer amplification. Repertoires were generated with immunoSEQ multiplex PCR, while TCRdb's copy carries only in-frame clones and drops some. V and J calls and clone size follow that table, whereas D and trimming were derived from the DNA. The table has approximately 320,000 clones, under 95% seen once; the top ten hold around 2.6%.

Source material: PBMCs or T cells enriched from blood (not recorded which). The sequence derives from a man aged 60 to 75 who had recovered from COVID-19. The rearrangement uses TRBV29-1 and TRBJ1-1; 7 bases align to TRBD1. The CDR3 protein is CSSGRGLDTEAFF. In DNA, the CDR3 is TGCAGCTCCGGAAGGGGGCTCGACACTGAAGCTTTCTTT.